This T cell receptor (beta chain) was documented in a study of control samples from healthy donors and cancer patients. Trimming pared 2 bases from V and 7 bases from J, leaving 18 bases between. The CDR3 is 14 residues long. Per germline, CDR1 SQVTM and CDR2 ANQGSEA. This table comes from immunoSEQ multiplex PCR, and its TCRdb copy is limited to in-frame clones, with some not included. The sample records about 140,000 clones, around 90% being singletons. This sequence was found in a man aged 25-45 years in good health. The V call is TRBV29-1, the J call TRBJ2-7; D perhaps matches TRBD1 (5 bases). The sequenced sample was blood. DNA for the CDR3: TGCAGCGTTGAAAGCCCAACAGGTTTGGGTGAGCAGTACTTC. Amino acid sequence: CSVESPTGLGEQYF.